This T cell receptor (beta chain) derives from a study of radiotherapy plus CTLA-4 blockade in lung cancer. Points from the study as a whole: Expansion of tumor-derived TCR clones was observed in blood after radiotherapy plus ipilimumab.

Sequenced by immunoSEQ multiplex PCR; TCRdb stores in-frame clones only, minus some. Among about 87,000 clones listed, around 84% were seen once. The CDR3 is made up of 12 amino acids. CDR1 MDHEN and CDR2 SYDVKM come from the germline V gene. V dropped 5 bases and J dropped 2 bases, with 6 bases sitting between them. This clone occurred a few times. Its matching antigen is unknown. Sample: peripheral blood, taken from a patient treated with radiotherapy plus ipilimumab. The chain has TRBV28 and TRBJ1-1, with D hard to call. This receptor was taken from a human donor with non-small cell lung cancer that progressed on radiotherapy plus ipilimumab. This chain's CDR3 is CASSHTNTEAFF. The CDR3 DNA reads as TGTGCCAGCAGTCATACCAACACTGAAGCTTTCTTT. Drawing the rest from reference TRBV28 and TRBJ1-1, the complete variable domain is DVKVTQSSRYLVKRTGEKVFLECVQDMDHENMFWYRQDPGLGLRLIYFSYDVKMKEKGDIPEGYSVSREKKERFSLILESASTNQTSMYLCASSHTNTEAFFGQGTRLTVV.